The rows below give T cell receptor beta chains drawn from one sample of a study of control samples from healthy donors and cancer patients. Clones were sequenced by immunoSEQ multiplex PCR, and TCRdb holds only the in-frame ones, with some missing. Of 100,000 or so clones listed, around 82% were seen once; the top ten hold approximately 9.4%. Sequencing was performed on blood. The receptors here all came from a woman aged 60 to 75 in good health. The CDR3 runs from the conserved cysteine through the conserved F or W. The D gene is left open where the match is weak. Only part of the rows carry a size: once, few, many, or a class if the clone is expanded.

d_gene: NA; v_gene: TRBV7-9; abundance: NA; j_gene: TRBJ1-6; CDR3aa: CASSPDTNPSYNSPLHF; CDR3nt: TGTGCCAGCAGCCCGGACACCAATCCCTCCTATAATTCACCCCTCCACTTT
d_gene: NA; v_gene: TRBV12-5; abundance: once; j_gene: TRBJ2-2; CDR3aa: CASGRETGELFF; CDR3nt: TGTGCTAGTGGCCGGGAAACCGGGGAGCTGTTTTTT
d_gene: NA; v_gene: TRBV5-1; abundance: NA; j_gene: TRBJ1-2; CDR3aa: CASSLLGDYGYTF; CDR3nt: TGCGCCAGCAGCTTGCTGGGAGACTATGGCTACACCTTC
d_gene: TRBD1; v_gene: TRBV4-1; abundance: once; j_gene: TRBJ1-5; CDR3aa: CASSQHTGTVNQPQHF; CDR3nt: TGCGCCAGCAGCCAACACACCGGGACAGTGAATCAGCCCCAGCATTTT
d_gene: NA; v_gene: TRBV18; abundance: NA; j_gene: TRBJ2-5; CDR3aa: CASSQQETQYF; CDR3nt: TGTGCCAGCTCTCAGCAAGAGACCCAGTACTTC
d_gene: NA; v_gene: TRBV2; abundance: NA; j_gene: TRBJ2-1; CDR3aa: CASISDSTTSNEQFF; CDR3nt: TGTGCCAGCATTTCGGACAGTACCACGTCCAATGAGCAGTTCTTC
d_gene: NA; v_gene: TRBV12-3/TRBV12-4; abundance: NA; j_gene: TRBJ2-1; CDR3aa: CASSFEVNEQFF; CDR3nt: TGTGCCAGCAGTTTTGAGGTCAATGAGCAGTTCTTC
d_gene: TRBD1; v_gene: TRBV2; abundance: NA; j_gene: TRBJ1-1; CDR3aa: CASSGDRNTEAFF; CDR3nt: TGTGCCAGCAGTGGGGACAGGAACACTGAAGCTTTCTTT
d_gene: NA; v_gene: TRBV2; abundance: NA; j_gene: TRBJ2-1; CDR3aa: CASRRDTYYNEQFF; CDR3nt: TGTGCCAGCAGACGGGACACCTATTACAATGAGCAGTTCTTC
d_gene: NA; v_gene: TRBV18; abundance: NA; j_gene: TRBJ1-2; CDR3aa: CASSPGGVSGMGYTF; CDR3nt: TGTGCCAGCTCACCAGGAGGCGTATCCGGGATGGGCTACACCTTC
d_gene: TRBD2; v_gene: TRBV4-1; abundance: NA; j_gene: TRBJ2-1; CDR3aa: CASSQFWGGEQFF; CDR3nt: TGCGCCAGCAGCCAATTCTGGGGGGGTGAGCAGTTCTTC
d_gene: NA; v_gene: TRBV10-3; abundance: NA; j_gene: TRBJ2-1; CDR3aa: CAISPDGNEQFF; CDR3nt: TGTGCCATCAGTCCGGACGGGAATGAGCAGTTCTTC
d_gene: NA; v_gene: TRBV19; abundance: NA; j_gene: TRBJ2-6; CDR3aa: CASSISSSGANVLTF; CDR3nt: TGTGCCAGTAGTATTTCTAGCTCTGGGGCCAACGTCCTGACTTTC
d_gene: TRBD1; v_gene: TRBV14; abundance: NA; j_gene: TRBJ1-2; CDR3aa: CASSQAATGLNGYTF; CDR3nt: TGTGCCAGCAGCCAAGCCGCGACAGGGTTGAATGGCTACACCTTC
d_gene: NA; v_gene: TRBV29-1; abundance: NA; j_gene: TRBJ1-1; CDR3aa: CSVVKGGTEAFF; CDR3nt: TGCAGCGTTGTTAAGGGAGGCACTGAAGCTTTCTTT
d_gene: NA; v_gene: TRBV7-9; abundance: once; j_gene: TRBJ1-5; CDR3aa: CASTSEGGQPQHF; CDR3nt: TGTGCCAGCACCTCGGAAGGGGGGCAGCCCCAGCATTTT
d_gene: NA; v_gene: TRBV7-2; abundance: once; j_gene: TRBJ2-3; CDR3aa: CASSGRGRRTDTQYF; CDR3nt: TGTGCCAGCAGCGGCCGGGGCCGTCGCACAGATACGCAGTATTTT
d_gene: NA; v_gene: TRBV5-5; abundance: NA; j_gene: TRBJ2-7; CDR3aa: CASSLGGDYYYEQYF; CDR3nt: TGTGCCAGCAGCTTGGGCGGAGACTACTACTACGAGCAGTACTTC
d_gene: NA; v_gene: TRBV18; abundance: NA; j_gene: TRBJ2-7; CDR3aa: CASSPPLGAALGGQYF; CDR3nt: TGTGCCAGCTCACCACCGTTAGGGGCGGCTCTTGGTGGGCAGTACTTC
d_gene: NA; v_gene: TRBV11-2; abundance: NA; j_gene: TRBJ2-7; CDR3aa: CASSLGTYEQYF; CDR3nt: TGTGCCAGCAGCTTAGGTACCTACGAGCAGTACTTC
d_gene: NA; v_gene: TRBV6-2/TRBV6-3; abundance: NA; j_gene: TRBJ1-1; CDR3aa: CASSRGKVVNTEAFF; CDR3nt: TGTGCCAGCAGCAGGGGAAAGGTCGTGAACACTGAAGCTTTCTTT
d_gene: TRBD1; v_gene: TRBV7-9; abundance: NA; j_gene: TRBJ1-5; CDR3aa: CASSPGQGGQPQHF; CDR3nt: TGTGCCAGCAGCCCAGGACAGGGTGGGCAGCCCCAGCATTTT
d_gene: NA; v_gene: TRBV4-1; abundance: NA; j_gene: TRBJ1-1; CDR3aa: CASSQGRQGNTEAFF; CDR3nt: TGCGCCAGCAGCCAAGGCCGCCAGGGGAACACTGAAGCTTTCTTT
d_gene: TRBD2; v_gene: TRBV9; abundance: NA; j_gene: TRBJ2-2; CDR3aa: CASSLGTSDFRTGELFF; CDR3nt: TGTGCCAGCAGCCTCGGGACTAGCGATTTTAGGACCGGGGAGCTGTTTTTT
d_gene: NA; v_gene: TRBV3-1/TRBV3-2; abundance: NA; j_gene: TRBJ2-7; CDR3aa: CASSQDAPSGVQYF; CDR3nt: TGTGCCAGCAGCCAAGACGCCCCCTCTGGGGTGCAGTACTTC
d_gene: TRBD1; v_gene: TRBV19; abundance: NA; j_gene: TRBJ2-1; CDR3aa: CASSKQGLYNEQFF; CDR3nt: TGTGCCAGTAGTAAACAGGGGCTCTACAATGAGCAGTTCTTC
d_gene: NA; v_gene: TRBV9; abundance: NA; j_gene: TRBJ1-2; CDR3aa: CASSAGSGAAHFGYTF; CDR3nt: TGTGCCAGCAGCGCAGGATCCGGGGCAGCACACTTCGGCTACACCTTC
d_gene: TRBD1; v_gene: TRBV6-6; abundance: NA; j_gene: TRBJ1-2; CDR3aa: CASNGRGGGSGGYTF; CDR3nt: TGTGCCAGCAATGGGAGGGGAGGGGGCTCTGGCGGCTACACCTTC
d_gene: TRBD1; v_gene: TRBV4-1; abundance: NA; j_gene: TRBJ2-7; CDR3aa: CASSLGTQDRLTYEQYF; CDR3nt: TGCGCCAGCAGCCTGGGGACCCAGGACAGGTTGACCTACGAGCAGTACTTC
d_gene: NA; v_gene: TRBV28; abundance: NA; j_gene: TRBJ1-1; CDR3aa: CATRGYTEAFF; CDR3nt: TGTGCCACCAGGGGTTATACTGAAGCTTTCTTT
d_gene: TRBD1; v_gene: TRBV11-2; abundance: NA; j_gene: TRBJ1-2; CDR3aa: CASSKTGGAYDGYTF; CDR3nt: TGTGCCAGCAGCAAAACAGGGGGCGCTTACGATGGCTACACCTTC
d_gene: TRBD2; v_gene: TRBV5-1; abundance: NA; j_gene: TRBJ2-1; CDR3aa: CASSLTSGSYEQFF; CDR3nt: TGCGCCAGCAGCTTGACTAGCGGGAGTTATGAGCAGTTCTTC
d_gene: TRBD2; v_gene: TRBV7-2; abundance: NA; j_gene: TRBJ2-1; CDR3aa: CASSSRGESGNEQFF; CDR3nt: TGTGCCAGCAGCTCGCGGGGGGAGTCTGGGAATGAGCAGTTCTTC
d_gene: TRBD1; v_gene: TRBV5-6; abundance: NA; j_gene: TRBJ1-1; CDR3aa: CASSLPTGGTEAFF; CDR3nt: TGTGCCAGCAGCTTGCCGACAGGGGGCACTGAAGCTTTCTTT
d_gene: NA; v_gene: TRBV12-3/TRBV12-4; abundance: NA; j_gene: TRBJ1-1; CDR3aa: CASSLLRGGEAFF; CDR3nt: TGTGCCAGCAGTTTATTGAGGGGAGGTGAAGCTTTCTTT
d_gene: TRBD1; v_gene: TRBV7-9; abundance: NA; j_gene: TRBJ1-3; CDR3aa: CASSLEGGEGNTIYF; CDR3nt: TGTGCCAGCAGCTTAGAAGGGGGCGAAGGAAACACCATATATTTT
d_gene: TRBD2; v_gene: TRBV10-3; abundance: NA; j_gene: TRBJ2-1; CDR3aa: CAISESSRGGAKINEQFF; CDR3nt: TGTGCCATCAGTGAGTCGTCCCGCGGGGGGGCGAAAATCAATGAGCAGTTCTTC
d_gene: TRBD1; v_gene: TRBV5-1; abundance: NA; j_gene: TRBJ2-2; CDR3aa: CASSLIPGQGATGELFF; CDR3nt: TGCGCCAGCAGCCTTATTCCGGGACAGGGGGCCACCGGGGAGCTGTTTTTT
d_gene: TRBD2; v_gene: TRBV28; abundance: NA; j_gene: TRBJ2-7; CDR3aa: CASATLRGFYEQYF; CDR3nt: TGTGCCAGTGCCACCTTGCGGGGGTTCTACGAGCAGTACTTC
d_gene: TRBD1; v_gene: TRBV7-2; abundance: NA; j_gene: TRBJ2-7; CDR3aa: CASSPQGVLHEQYF; CDR3nt: TGTGCCAGCAGCCCCCAGGGGGTATTACACGAGCAGTACTTC
d_gene: TRBD1; v_gene: TRBV18; abundance: NA; j_gene: TRBJ2-7; CDR3aa: CASSPPTGASSYEQYF; CDR3nt: TGTGCCAGCTCACCACCCACAGGGGCGAGCTCCTACGAGCAGTACTTC
d_gene: NA; v_gene: TRBV21-1; abundance: NA; j_gene: TRBJ2-5; CDR3aa: CASSKESGQGASHAEETQYF; CDR3nt: TGTGCCAGCAGCAAAGAATCGGGACAGGGGGCTTCTCACGCTGAAGAGACCCAGTACTTC
d_gene: TRBD1; v_gene: TRBV5-1; abundance: NA; j_gene: TRBJ1-4; CDR3aa: CASSAGTGWEKLFF; CDR3nt: TGCGCCAGCAGCGCAGGGACAGGGTGGGAAAAACTGTTTTTT
d_gene: TRBD1; v_gene: TRBV28; abundance: NA; j_gene: TRBJ1-6; CDR3aa: CASSRDRASYSPLHF; CDR3nt: TGTGCCAGCAGCCGCGACAGGGCCTCCTATTCACCCCTCCACTTT
d_gene: NA; v_gene: TRBV6-5; abundance: NA; j_gene: TRBJ2-7; CDR3aa: CASSLDYLTYEQYF; CDR3nt: TGTGCCAGCAGTCTAGACTACCTAACCTACGAGCAGTACTTC
d_gene: NA; v_gene: TRBV7-2; abundance: NA; j_gene: TRBJ1-4; CDR3aa: CASSYQGLGNEKLFF; CDR3nt: TGTGCCAGCAGCTACCAGGGGTTGGGGAATGAAAAACTGTTTTTT
d_gene: NA; v_gene: TRBV3-1/TRBV3-2; abundance: NA; j_gene: TRBJ1-5; CDR3aa: CASSPGVGGNQPQHF; CDR3nt: TGTGCCAGCAGCCCAGGGGTGGGGGGCAATCAGCCCCAGCATTTT
d_gene: NA; v_gene: TRBV7-7; abundance: NA; j_gene: TRBJ2-5; CDR3aa: CASSRTGLETQYF; CDR3nt: TGTGCTAGCAGTAGAACAGGGTTGGAGACCCAGTACTTC